Sequencing of this T cell receptor (beta chain) was carried out in a study of blood T cell repertoires in COVID-19. Study at large: In each case, the material was cDNA or gDNA derived from T cells, B-cell-depleted T cells, or PBMCs.

Per the germline V gene, CDR1 is MNHEY and CDR2 is SVGAGI. Trimming left V 10 bases short and J 8 bases short, with 21 bases between. The CDR3 has 14 residues. TCRdb's table, derived via immunoSEQ multiplex PCR, lists solely in-frame clones and lacks some. Of tens of thousands of clones detected, 80% to 90% appear once; the ten largest clones hold roughly 1.2%. The specimen was peripheral blood. The chain has TRBV6-5 and TRBJ2-1, with D possibly matching TRBD2 (6 bases). This TCR came from a man in his forties with acute or convalescent COVID-19. CDR3 region: CATSLEGAIYEQFF. As DNA, the CDR3 is TGTGCCACCTCTTTGGAGGGTGCAATTTATGAGCAGTTCTTC.